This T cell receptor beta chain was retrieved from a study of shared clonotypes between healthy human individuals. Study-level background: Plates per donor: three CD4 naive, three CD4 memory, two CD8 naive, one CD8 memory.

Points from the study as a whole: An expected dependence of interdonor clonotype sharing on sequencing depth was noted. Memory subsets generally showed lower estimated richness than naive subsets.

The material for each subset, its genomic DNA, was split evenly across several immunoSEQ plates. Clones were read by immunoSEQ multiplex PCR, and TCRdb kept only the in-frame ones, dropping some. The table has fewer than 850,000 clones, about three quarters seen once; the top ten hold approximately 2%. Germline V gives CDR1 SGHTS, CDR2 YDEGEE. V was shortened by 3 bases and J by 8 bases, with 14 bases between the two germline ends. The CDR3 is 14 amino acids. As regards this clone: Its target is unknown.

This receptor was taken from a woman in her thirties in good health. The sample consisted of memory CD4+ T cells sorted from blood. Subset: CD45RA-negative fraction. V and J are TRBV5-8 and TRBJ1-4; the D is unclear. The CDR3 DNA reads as TGTGCCAGCAGCTGGGCTACATGGGAAGAAAAACTGTTTTTT. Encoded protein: CASSWATWEEKLFF.